This is a list of T cell receptor beta chains from one sample in a study of beta chain features in type 1 diabetes. The repertoire was sequenced with immunoSEQ multiplex PCR; TCRdb's copy has only in-frame clones and lacks some. Of about 700,000 clones in the sample, under 15% are singletons; the top ten hold 0.022%. Sequencing was performed on naive CD4+ T cells from blood. The receptors here all came from a man aged 18 to 35 with type 1 diabetes. CDR3s include the opening cysteine and the closing phenylalanine or tryptophan. Fields, in order: V gene, D gene, J gene, clone size, CDR3 protein, CDR3 DNA. D genes are given only for firm matches. Rows may omit the clone size; those that give it use once, few, many or a size class.

V: TRBV18
D: TRBD2
J: TRBJ2-7
size: -
CDR3: CASSPPTSPGEQYF
DNA: TGTGCCAGCTCACCACCGACTAGCCCCGGGGAGCAGTACTTC

V: TRBV6-5
D: -
J: TRBJ2-1
size: -
CDR3: CASGQTGGEQFF
DNA: TGTGCCAGCGGCCAAACTGGGGGTGAGCAGTTCTTC

V: TRBV5-4
D: TRBD1
J: TRBJ2-6
size: few
CDR3: CASSLTGGVSGANVLTF
DNA: TGTGCCAGCAGCTTGACAGGGGGCGTCTCTGGGGCCAACGTCCTGACTTTC

V: TRBV5-1
D: -
J: TRBJ1-4
size: -
CDR3: CASSLTVDNEKLFF
DNA: TGCGCCAGCAGCTTGACAGTCGATAATGAAAAACTGTTTTTT

V: TRBV6-5
D: TRBD1
J: TRBJ1-6
size: -
CDR3: CASSYAGQQYNSPLHF
DNA: TGTGCCAGCAGTTACGCGGGACAGCAGTATAATTCACCCCTCCACTTT

V: TRBV18
D: -
J: TRBJ2-1
size: few
CDR3: CASSLLRQGGNEQFF
DNA: TGTGCCAGCTCACTCTTGAGGCAGGGAGGCAATGAGCAGTTCTTC

V: TRBV30
D: -
J: TRBJ1-4
size: -
CDR3: CAWRGGATNEKLFF
DNA: TGTGCCTGGAGGGGAGGCGCAACTAATGAAAAACTGTTTTTT

V: TRBV2
D: -
J: TRBJ2-7
size: few
CDR3: CASSEGEQYF
DNA: TGTGCCAGCAGTGAGGGGGAGCAGTACTTC

V: TRBV7-9
D: TRBD1
J: TRBJ1-6
size: few
CDR3: CASSPGRDRGSPLHF
DNA: TGTGCCAGCAGCCCAGGGAGGGACAGGGGTTCACCCCTCCACTTT

V: TRBV25-1
D: -
J: TRBJ2-5
size: -
CDR3: CASSESWTVQETQYF
DNA: TGTGCCAGCAGTGAATCCTGGACAGTCCAAGAGACCCAGTACTTC

V: TRBV5-1
D: -
J: TRBJ2-5
size: -
CDR3: CASSLQVEETQYF
DNA: TGCGCCAGCAGCTTACAGGTTGAAGAGACCCAGTACTTC

V: TRBV9
D: TRBD1
J: TRBJ2-1
size: -
CDR3: CASSVAPTGLYNEQFF
DNA: TGTGCCAGCAGCGTAGCTCCGACAGGGCTCTACAATGAGCAGTTCTTC

V: TRBV19
D: -
J: TRBJ1-1
size: -
CDR3: CASTPDSALNTEAFF
DNA: TGTGCCAGTACCCCTGACAGTGCCCTGAACACTGAAGCTTTCTTT

V: TRBV13
D: -
J: TRBJ1-1
size: -
CDR3: CASSPRTELNTEAFF
DNA: TGTGCCAGCAGCCCCAGGACGGAATTGAACACTGAAGCTTTCTTT

V: TRBV7-2
D: TRBD1
J: TRBJ1-1
size: -
CDR3: CASSVPRGRTVTDTEAFF
DNA: TGTGCCAGCAGCGTCCCCAGGGGGCGTACTGTTACGGACACTGAAGCTTTCTTT

V: TRBV18
D: -
J: TRBJ1-3
size: -
CDR3: CASSPDNTIYF
DNA: TGTGCCAGCTCACCTGATAACACCATATATTTT

V: TRBV27
D: TRBD1
J: TRBJ1-2
size: -
CDR3: CASSHTGGAIYGYTF
DNA: TGTGCCAGCAGCCATACAGGGGGCGCGATCTATGGCTACACCTTC

V: TRBV2
D: -
J: TRBJ1-2
size: -
CDR3: CASSETGTTNYGYTF
DNA: TGTGCCAGCAGTGAAACAGGGACTACTAACTATGGCTACACCTTC

V: TRBV29-1
D: -
J: TRBJ1-5
size: few
CDR3: CSARKGDQPQHF
DNA: TGCAGCGCCAGAAAGGGGGATCAGCCCCAGCATTTT

V: TRBV5-1
D: TRBD1
J: TRBJ1-5
size: few
CDR3: CASRPGTGFGQPQHF
DNA: TGCGCCAGCAGACCCGGGACAGGGTTTGGTCAGCCCCAGCATTTT

V: TRBV6-5
D: -
J: TRBJ1-1
size: -
CDR3: CASSYSNVREPFF
DNA: TGTGCCAGCAGTTACTCGAATGTGAGGGAACCCTTCTTT

V: TRBV10-3
D: TRBD1
J: TRBJ1-1
size: -
CDR3: CAISEALMGQPSAAFF
DNA: TGTGCCATCAGTGAGGCGTTAATGGGACAGCCCTCGGCAGCTTTCTTT

V: TRBV28
D: -
J: TRBJ2-5
size: few
CDR3: CASSLRAHSQETQYF
DNA: TGTGCCAGCAGTTTACGGGCTCATTCTCAAGAGACCCAGTACTTC

V: TRBV29-1
D: -
J: TRBJ1-3
size: -
CDR3: CSVGTSGNTIYF
DNA: TGCAGCGTTGGGACATCTGGAAACACCATATATTTT

V: TRBV7-6
D: TRBD2
J: TRBJ2-3
size: few
CDR3: CASSASGGYLDTQYF
DNA: TGTGCCAGCAGCGCTAGCGGGGGCTATCTGGATACGCAGTATTTT

V: TRBV2
D: -
J: TRBJ2-1
size: -
CDR3: CASLEPPGPNEQFF
DNA: TGTGCCAGCCTGGAACCGCCGGGGCCAAATGAGCAGTTCTTC

V: TRBV11-2
D: -
J: TRBJ2-6
size: few
CDR3: CASSSSRRNSGANVLTF
DNA: TGTGCCAGCAGCTCCTCGCGGCGGAACTCTGGGGCCAACGTCCTGACTTTC

V: TRBV2
D: -
J: TRBJ2-1
size: -
CDR3: CASKLQSGEQFF
DNA: TGTGCCAGCAAGCTACAGTCCGGGGAGCAGTTCTTC

V: TRBV30
D: -
J: TRBJ1-2
size: few
CDR3: CAWSVHGPVYGYTF
DNA: TGTGCCTGGAGTGTACACGGGCCAGTCTATGGCTACACCTTC

V: TRBV30
D: -
J: TRBJ1-6
size: -
CDR3: CAWIGLWGSPLHF
DNA: TGTGCCTGGATAGGCCTCTGGGGTTCACCCCTCCACTTT

V: TRBV19
D: -
J: TRBJ1-5
size: -
CDR3: CASSDLRDQPQHF
DNA: TGTGCCAGTAGTGACCTCCGGGATCAGCCCCAGCATTTT

V: TRBV6-6
D: -
J: TRBJ1-5
size: -
CDR3: CASSYGKGQPQHF
DNA: TGTGCCAGCAGTTACGGCAAGGGGCAGCCCCAGCATTTT

V: TRBV30
D: -
J: TRBJ1-2
size: -
CDR3: CAWRLLGSGYTF
DNA: TGTGCCTGGAGGCTCTTAGGGTCTGGCTACACCTTC

V: TRBV7-6
D: TRBD1
J: TRBJ2-7
size: few
CDR3: CASSARTGSSYEQYF
DNA: TGTGCCAGCAGCGCTCGGACAGGGAGCTCCTACGAGCAGTACTTC

V: TRBV30
D: -
J: TRBJ2-2
size: few
CDR3: CAWSRGNTGELFF
DNA: TGTGCCTGGAGTCGAGGGAACACCGGGGAGCTGTTTTTT

V: TRBV6-6
D: -
J: TRBJ1-1
size: -
CDR3: CASSRTRGANTEAFF
DNA: TGTGCCAGCAGTCGAACTAGGGGGGCGAACACTGAAGCTTTCTTT

V: TRBV28
D: -
J: TRBJ2-2
size: -
CDR3: CASGGGGDTGELFF
DNA: TGTGCCAGCGGAGGGGGAGGGGACACCGGGGAGCTGTTTTTT

V: TRBV18
D: -
J: TRBJ2-7
size: few
CDR3: CASSPPLVVGEQYF
DNA: TGTGCCAGCTCACCACCTTTGGTAGTTGGTGAGCAGTACTTC

V: TRBV7-3
D: TRBD1
J: TRBJ2-5
size: -
CDR3: CASSLGQALETQYF
DNA: TGTGCCAGCAGCTTAGGACAGGCCCTTGAGACCCAGTACTTC

V: TRBV11-2
D: TRBD1
J: TRBJ2-2
size: few
CDR3: CASSSRQGGTGELFF
DNA: TGTGCCAGCAGCTCCCGACAGGGGGGTACCGGGGAGCTGTTTTTT

V: TRBV15
D: -
J: TRBJ1-4
size: few
CDR3: CATSRDGGAGWEKLFF
DNA: TGTGCCACCAGCAGAGATGGCGGGGCGGGATGGGAAAAACTGTTTTTT

V: TRBV9
D: -
J: TRBJ1-2
size: -
CDR3: CASSPGLDGYTF
DNA: TGTGCCAGCAGCCCGGGACTGGACGGCTACACCTTC

V: TRBV19
D: TRBD2
J: TRBJ2-3
size: -
CDR3: CASSSGLAGADTQYF
DNA: TGTGCCAGTAGTTCAGGACTAGCGGGGGCAGATACGCAGTATTTT

V: TRBV6-1
D: -
J: TRBJ2-2
size: -
CDR3: CASTTSGNTGELFF
DNA: TGTGCCAGCACTACTTCGGGGAACACCGGGGAGCTGTTTTTT

V: TRBV25-1
D: -
J: TRBJ2-1
size: -
CDR3: CASSDGDYNEQFF
DNA: TGTGCCAGCAGTGACGGGGACTACAATGAGCAGTTCTTC

V: TRBV4-1
D: -
J: TRBJ2-5
size: once
CDR3: CASSQQGDPGETQYF
DNA: TGCGCCAGCAGCCAGCAAGGGGACCCGGGAGAGACCCAGTACTTC

V: TRBV5-1
D: -
J: TRBJ1-4
size: -
CDR3: CASSLAPGTNEKLFF
DNA: TGCGCCAGCAGCTTGGCCCCGGGAACCAATGAAAAACTGTTTTTT

V: TRBV7-9
D: -
J: TRBJ1-4
size: few
CDR3: CASSSTGQPPNEKLFF
DNA: TGTGCCAGCAGCTCGACCGGACAGCCACCTAATGAAAAACTGTTTTTT

V: TRBV11-2
D: -
J: TRBJ1-6
size: -
CDR3: CASSLGQTHSPLHF
DNA: TGTGCCAGCAGCTTGGGCCAGACCCATTCACCCCTCCACTTT

V: TRBV29-1
D: -
J: TRBJ1-1
size: -
CDR3: CSVAGDTEAFF
DNA: TGCAGCGTTGCCGGAGACACTGAAGCTTTCTTT

V: TRBV18
D: TRBD1
J: TRBJ2-1
size: -
CDR3: CASADRGDNEQFF
DNA: TGTGCCAGCGCGGACAGGGGGGACAATGAGCAGTTCTTC

V: TRBV5-1
D: -
J: TRBJ2-1
size: few
CDR3: CASTPPGTASYNEQFF
DNA: TGCGCCAGCACTCCCCCCGGGACTGCCTCCTACAATGAGCAGTTCTTC

V: TRBV27
D: -
J: TRBJ2-7
size: -
CDR3: CASRDRSIISYEQYF
DNA: TGTGCCAGCAGGGACAGATCAATAATCTCCTACGAGCAGTACTTC

V: TRBV10-3
D: -
J: TRBJ2-7
size: -
CDR3: CAISERGPTYEQYF
DNA: TGTGCCATCAGTGAGCGGGGACCCACCTACGAGCAGTACTTC

V: TRBV2
D: -
J: TRBJ2-3
size: -
CDR3: CASSSASPEDTQYF
DNA: TGTGCCAGCAGCTCGGCCTCCCCGGAGGATACGCAGTATTTT